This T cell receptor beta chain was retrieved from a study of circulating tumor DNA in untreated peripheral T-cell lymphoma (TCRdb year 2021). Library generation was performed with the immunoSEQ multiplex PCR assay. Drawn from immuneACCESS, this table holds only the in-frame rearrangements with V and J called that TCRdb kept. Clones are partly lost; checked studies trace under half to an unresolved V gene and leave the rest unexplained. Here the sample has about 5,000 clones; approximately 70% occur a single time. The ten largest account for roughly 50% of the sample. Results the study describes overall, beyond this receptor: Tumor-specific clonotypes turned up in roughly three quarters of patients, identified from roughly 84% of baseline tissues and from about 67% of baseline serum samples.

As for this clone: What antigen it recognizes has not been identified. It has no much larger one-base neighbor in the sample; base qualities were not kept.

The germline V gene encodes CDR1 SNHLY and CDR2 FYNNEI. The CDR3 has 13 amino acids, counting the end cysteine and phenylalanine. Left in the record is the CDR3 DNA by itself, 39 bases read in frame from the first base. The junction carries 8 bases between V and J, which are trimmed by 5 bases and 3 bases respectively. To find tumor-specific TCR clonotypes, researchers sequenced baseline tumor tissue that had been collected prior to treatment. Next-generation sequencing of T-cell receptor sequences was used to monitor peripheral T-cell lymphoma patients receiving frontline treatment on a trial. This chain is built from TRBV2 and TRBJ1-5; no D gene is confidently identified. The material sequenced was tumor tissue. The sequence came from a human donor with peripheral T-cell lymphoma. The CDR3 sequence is CASSWAFNQPQHF. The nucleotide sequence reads TGTGCCAGCAGTTGGGCGTTCAATCAGCCCCAGCATTTT.